Below, 2 T cell receptor beta chains from the same sample are listed, as sequenced in a study of metastatic and nonmetastatic thyroid tumors. TCRdb reassembled clones from the PCR reads with MiXCR. The sample has 25,000 to 35,000 clones; 25% to 30% are singletons. No patient received treatment before thyroid surgery. The sequencing sample was made of blood. These receptors were taken from a female donor with papillary thyroid cancer or a benign thyroid nodule (not recorded which). Some clones in this sample may be carry-over from other donors' samples.

The chain uses TRBV6-2 or TRBV6-3 and TRBJ2-7, with a weak D call TRBD1 (5 bases). Germline lookup yields CDR1 MNHEY and CDR2 SVGEGT. The CDR3 contains 14 residues. V was pared by 4 bases and J by 1 base, with 11 bases between. CDR3: CASSWSGISYEQYF. CDR3 sequence (DNA): TGTGCCAGCAGTTGGTCAGGGATTTCCTACGAGCAGTACTTC.

This clone appeared once. The J gene is TRBJ2-2, the V gene TRBV27; maybe TRBD2 (5 bases). The germline CDR1 and CDR2 sequences are MNHEY and SMNVEV (reference sequence). The CDR3 spans 15 residues. V was shortened by 6 bases and J by 1 base, with 12 bases between the two germline ends. CDR3 DNA sequence: TGTGCCAGCAGGCTGGGGAGCTTGAACACCGGGGAGCTGTTTTTT. This sequence encodes CASRLGSLNTGELFF.